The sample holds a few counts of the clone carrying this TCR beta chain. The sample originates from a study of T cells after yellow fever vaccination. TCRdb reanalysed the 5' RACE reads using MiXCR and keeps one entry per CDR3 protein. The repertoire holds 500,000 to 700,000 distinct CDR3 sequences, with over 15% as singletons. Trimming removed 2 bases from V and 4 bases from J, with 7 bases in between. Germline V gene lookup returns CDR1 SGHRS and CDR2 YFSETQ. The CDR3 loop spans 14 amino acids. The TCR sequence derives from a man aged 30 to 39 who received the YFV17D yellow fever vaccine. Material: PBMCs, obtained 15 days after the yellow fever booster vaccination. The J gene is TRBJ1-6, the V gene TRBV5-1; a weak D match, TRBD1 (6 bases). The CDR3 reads CASSLQGYNSPLHF. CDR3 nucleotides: TGCGCCAGCAGCTTACAGGGATATAATTCACCCCTCCACTTT.